The present entry profiles one TCR beta chain with its context. Its matching antigen is unknown. This sample is drawn from a study of brain T cells in children with intractable seizures. Study-wide points: Pre- and post-surgery blood differed in depth, so pre-surgery absences may be undersampling.

Time point in this sample: blood from clinic visit 5 months post-surgery; TSC patient then seizure free. Data came from immunoSEQ multiplex PCR; TCRdb stores just in-frame clones and leaves some out. The sample includes about 340,000 clones, nearly 95% of them seen just once. Trimming pared 7 bases from V and 3 bases from J, leaving 12 bases between. This CDR3 is 13 amino acids long. The germline gives CDR1 WSHSY, CDR2 SAAADI. The chain couples TRBV10-2 to TRBJ2-5; perhaps TRBD2 as D (6 bases). The source was peripheral blood, collected approximately 5 months after surgery. The sequence derives from a boy under two years old with tuberous sclerosis and intractable seizures. Written as DNA, the CDR3 is TGCGCCAGCACCCGACTAGACGAAGAGACCCAGTACTTC. It codes for CASTRLDEETQYF.